Detailed here is one TCR beta chain. This clonotype has ten or more counts. What this receptor recognizes is not known. Per-base quality was not reported, and no clone a single base away is much larger than it. The data derive from a study of post-analysis software for immune sequencing data (dated by TCRdb to about 2015). Study-wide context: The recorded disease courses included relapsing-remitting, secondary progressive and progressive-relapsing multiple sclerosis, and some patients had no subtype annotation. A subset of samples was prepared in parallel using single-end sample barcoding, then pooled and co-amplified after Illumina adapter ligation. Patient repertoires were compared against about twelve previously published healthy control repertoires from donors aged roughly 6 to 25 years.

To demonstrate the VDJtools post-analysis software, the study profiled TCR beta repertoires from the peripheral blood of 10 to 15 young patients with multiple sclerosis. The multiple sclerosis patients were children and adolescents between roughly 6 and 17 years of age. Results and caveats for the whole study, not just this receptor: Significantly lower normalized Chao1 diversity was found in multiple sclerosis patients than in controls, suggesting substantial peripheral T-cell clonal expansion. Significantly higher frequencies in patients than in controls were found for roughly 5 TRBV segments, including TRBV5-6, TRBV5-1 and TRBV20-1. Direct clustering with F measure showed strong co-clustering of samples prepared in the same batch, prompting a batch-effect correction. The multiple sclerosis patient group was slightly younger than the control group.

Spanning cysteine to phenylalanine, the CDR3 consists of 14 amino acids. Only CDR3 DNA remains: 42 bases, in frame from the first base. The germline V end is reduced by 6 bases and the J end by 7 bases; junction bases left unmatched: 7. CDR1 is given as DFQATT and CDR2 as SNEGSKA, both from the germline V gene (reference sequence). Receptors were amplified or captured by PCR. For sequencing, an Illumina HiSeq 2500 was employed. To reduce PCR and sequencing biases, unique molecular identifiers were built into the TCR beta cDNA libraries. Per 1 to 10 million input T cells, some 500,000 cDNA molecules were obtained, such that each molecule approximated one T cell. The same protocol used for the earlier healthy control dataset was applied to prepare and sequence the patient libraries. Samples belonging to the same batch were prepared together, multiplexed and sequenced on a shared HiSeq lane. On the authors' methods: Raw barcoded reads were processed with MIGEC, and single-read molecular identifier groups were discarded before consensus assembly and CDR3 extraction. VDJtools was used for post-analysis of the clonotype tables, with diversity normalized by down-sampling every dataset to the smallest sample size. To correct batch-related cross-sample contamination, repertoire overlap clustering matched CDR3 amino acid sequences but not nucleotide sequences. Using fastp at Q25 and MiXCR, TCRdb reprocessed the public reads and kept productive beta chains. Each entry is one CDR3 protein sequence, shown with its most common DNA and genes. The V and J calls and clone size come from TCRdb's table, not from the authors' own analysis. In all, the sample holds about 260,000 distinct CDR3 sequences, and 35% to 40% of those were seen once. The ten largest clones take up under 5% of the sample.

The source of this sequence is a girl aged 10-17 years with multiple sclerosis. Material: blood. The rearranged segments are TRBV20-1 and TRBJ2-1, with 12 bases matching TRBD1. Read as DNA, the sequence is TGCAGTGCCCCGGGACAGGGGGCGCGGAATGAGCAGTTCTTC. The resulting protein is CSAPGQGARNEQFF.